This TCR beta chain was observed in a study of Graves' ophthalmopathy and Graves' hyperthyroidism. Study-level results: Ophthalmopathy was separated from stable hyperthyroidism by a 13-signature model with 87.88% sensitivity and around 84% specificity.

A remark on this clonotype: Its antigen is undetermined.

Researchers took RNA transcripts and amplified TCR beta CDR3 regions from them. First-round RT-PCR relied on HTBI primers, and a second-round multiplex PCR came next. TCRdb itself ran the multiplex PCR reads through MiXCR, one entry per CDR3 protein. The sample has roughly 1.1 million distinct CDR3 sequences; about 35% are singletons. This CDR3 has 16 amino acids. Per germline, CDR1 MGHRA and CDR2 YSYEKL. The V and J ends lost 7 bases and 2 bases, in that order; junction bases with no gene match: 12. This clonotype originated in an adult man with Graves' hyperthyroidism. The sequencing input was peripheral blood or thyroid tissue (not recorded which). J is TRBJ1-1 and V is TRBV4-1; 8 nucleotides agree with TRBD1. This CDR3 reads CASIVGQGTRNTEAFF. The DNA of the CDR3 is TGCGCCAGCATCGTCGGACAGGGCACCCGTAACACTGAAGCTTTCTTT.